The source of this T cell receptor beta chain is a study of glioma-infiltrating T cells. Study details: Sequencing aimed for about 4.5- to 10-fold coverage of approximately 990,000 peripheral T cells.

TCR alpha and beta CDR3 regions were amplified from RNA using iRepertoire nested multiplex PCR. A single record per CDR3 protein comes from TCRdb applying MiXCR to the multiplex PCR reads. The data contain approximately 400,000 distinct CDR3 sequences, 41% of them seen just once; the ten biggest clones take up around 11%. In its sample, this clonotype was seen many times. Sequencing input: glioma tissue, nonneoplastic brain tissue, or PBMCs (not recorded which). The clonotype originates from a human donor with low-grade glioma or glioblastoma, undergoing nonglioma brain surgery, or in good health (not recorded which).

As DNA, the CDR3 is TGCAGTGGGCCGGGACAGGACCCATACGAGCAGTACTTC. It is translated as CSGPGQDPYEQYF. The rearrangement joins TRBV20-1 to TRBJ2-7, with 8 bases fitting TRBD1. The length of the CDR3 is 13 residues. The V and J ends lost 7 bases and 4 bases, in that order; junction bases with no gene match: 9. CDR1 and CDR2 from the germline V gene are DFQATT and SNEGSKA (reference sequence).